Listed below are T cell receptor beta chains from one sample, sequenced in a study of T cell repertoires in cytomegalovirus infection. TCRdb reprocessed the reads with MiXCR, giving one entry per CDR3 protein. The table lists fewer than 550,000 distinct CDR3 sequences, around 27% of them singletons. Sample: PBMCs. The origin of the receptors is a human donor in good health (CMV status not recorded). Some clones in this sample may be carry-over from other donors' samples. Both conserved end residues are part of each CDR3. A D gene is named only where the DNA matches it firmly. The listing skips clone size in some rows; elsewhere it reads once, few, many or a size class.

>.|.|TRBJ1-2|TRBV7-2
TGTGCCAGCAGCTTAGCGCTAGGCTACGGAACGGGCTACACCTTC
CASSLALGYGTGYTF
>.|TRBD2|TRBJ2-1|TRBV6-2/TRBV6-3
TGTGCCAGCAGTTACTCTACTAGCGGGATACCACAGCAGTTCTTC
CASSYSTSGIPQQFF
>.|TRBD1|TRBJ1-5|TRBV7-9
TGTGCCAGCAGTCCGACAGGGGAGTACAATCAGCCCCAGCATTTT
CASSPTGEYNQPQHF
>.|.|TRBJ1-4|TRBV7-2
TGTGCCAGCAGCTCTGACTGGGATGAAAAACTGTTTTTT
CASSSDWDEKLFF
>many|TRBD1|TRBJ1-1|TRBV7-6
TGTGCCAGCAGAGACAGGGGAGCGGACACTGAAGCTTTCTTT
CASRDRGADTEAFF
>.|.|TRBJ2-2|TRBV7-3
TGTGCCAGCAGCTTGCGCAGGGGTTTGAGCACCGGGGAGCTGTTTTTT
CASSLRRGLSTGELFF
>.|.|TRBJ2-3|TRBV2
TGTGCCAGCAATAGGGTAGAAGTTGCAGATACGCAGTATTTT
CASNRVEVADTQYF
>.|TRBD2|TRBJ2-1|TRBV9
TGTGCCAGCAGCGGTGGACTAGCGGATATTACACCCCGTATTGCCGTATACAATGAGCAGTTCTTC
CASSGGLADITPRIAVYNEQFF
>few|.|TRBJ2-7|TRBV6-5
TGTGCCAGCAGTTACGGGTACTCCTACGAGCAGTACTTC
CASSYGYSYEQYF
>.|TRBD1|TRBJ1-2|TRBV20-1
TGCAGTGCTATGGAGGGGGCTAAATTGGGTGGCTACACCTTC
CSAMEGAKLGGYTF
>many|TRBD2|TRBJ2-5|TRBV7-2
TGTGCCAGCAGCTCCAATAGCGGGAGTTCTCGAGAGACCCAGTACTTC
CASSSNSGSSRETQYF
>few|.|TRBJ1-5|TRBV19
TGTGCCAGTAGTGACAGGCCTCGGCAGCCCCAGCATTTT
CASSDRPRQPQHF
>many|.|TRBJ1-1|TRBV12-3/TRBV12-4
TGTGCCAGCAGTGCCGGGACACCGAACACTGAAGCTTTCTTT
CASSAGTPNTEAFF
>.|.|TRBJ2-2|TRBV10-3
TGTGCCATCAGTGGGGGACAGAACACCGGGGAGCTGTTTTTT
CAISGGQNTGELFF
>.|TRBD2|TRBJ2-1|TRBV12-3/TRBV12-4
TGTGCCACAAGACTAGCTCGGCACAATGAGCAGTTCTTC
CATRLARHNEQFF
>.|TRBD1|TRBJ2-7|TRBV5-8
TGTGCCAGCACCACAATTCAGGGGGCTTCCTACGAGCAGTACTTC
CASTTIQGASYEQYF
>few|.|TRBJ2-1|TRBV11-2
TGTGCCAGCAGCGGTTTACTAGCTTACAATGAGCAGTTCTTC
CASSGLLAYNEQFF
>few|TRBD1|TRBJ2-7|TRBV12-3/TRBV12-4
TGTGCCAGCAGTCCCAGAACAGGGGGCAATTACGAGCAGTACTTC
CASSPRTGGNYEQYF
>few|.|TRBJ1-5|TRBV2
TGTGCCAGCAGTGAAGACCGAGTCAATCAGCCCCAGCATTTT
CASSEDRVNQPQHF
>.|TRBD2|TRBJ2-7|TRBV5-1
TGCGCCAGCAAAGGACTAGCGGGATACCAGCGTGATGAGCAGTACTTC
CASKGLAGYQRDEQYF
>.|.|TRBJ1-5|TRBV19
TGTGCCAGTAGTATTGGGGCAGGCAATCAGCCCCAGCATTTT
CASSIGAGNQPQHF
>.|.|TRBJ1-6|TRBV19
TGTGCCAGTACCTTCGGTGGCTCACCCCTCCACTTT
CASTFGGSPLHF
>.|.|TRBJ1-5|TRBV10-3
TGTGCCATCGGGAATCAGCCCCAGCATTTT
CAIGNQPQHF
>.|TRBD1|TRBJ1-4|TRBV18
TGTGCCAGCTCACTGGACAGGCAGAATGAAAAACTGTTTTTT
CASSLDRQNEKLFF
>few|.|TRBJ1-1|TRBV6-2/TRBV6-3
TGTGCCAGCAGTTACCGGCCGGGCTCGCCAAACACTGAAGCTTTCTTT
CASSYRPGSPNTEAFF